The clone carrying this T cell receptor beta chain turned up a few times. Antigen: not known. The data were taken from a study of beta chain features in type 1 diabetes. General study findings and limits: TCRB CDR3s from Type 1 diabetes patients were moderately but significantly shorter in all four CD4+ subsets. High TCR expression in some cells could lead to their over-representation in cDNA sequencing. Although PCR might favor shorter templates, it would do so equally in patients and controls.

The whole isolated RNA underwent reverse transcription, so sequencing captured expressed TCRB transcripts. Method: immunoSEQ multiplex PCR; TCRdb's copy keeps in-frame clones and lacks some. The sample lists about 240,000 clones, around 13% seen once, with approximately 0.02% in the top ten. The germline CDR1 and CDR2 sequences are GTSNPN and SVGIG (reference sequence). The CDR3 totals 14 residues. The V end lost 6 bases, the J end lost 5 bases, and 19 bases lay between the germline ends. The sequenced sample was naive CD4+ T cells from blood. This chain links TRBV30 with TRBJ1-1; the D gene is possibly TRBD1 (6 bases). The TCR was taken from a man between 25 and 39 years old with type 1 diabetes. The CDR3 nucleotides are TGTGCCTGCCACCGAGGGGGAGGGGGAACTGAAGCTTTCTTT. Its protein product is CACHRGGGGTEAFF.